These 5 T cell receptor beta chains were sequenced from one sample in a study of human T cells and chemical hapten exposure. The time point was: patch test 2, 6 weeks after DPC sensitization. Treatment specified: therapeutic diphenylcyclopropenone sensitization with weekly scalp DPC. Via MiXCR, TCRdb re-called the RACE reads, giving one row per CDR3 protein. The table has tens of thousands of distinct CDR3 sequences, under 11% seen once. The sequencing here drew on whole blood, taken in connection with sensitization to the hapten diphenylcyclopropenone (DPC). Every receptor here comes from a woman aged 50 to 60 with alopecia areata. Some clones in this sample may be carry-over from other donors' samples.

The chain combines TRBV28 with TRBJ1-3; TRBD1 agrees at 9 bases. This CDR3 is 17 amino acids long. Germline CDR1 MDHEN, CDR2 SYDVKM. V lost 4 bases, J lost 2 bases, and 9 bases stayed unmatched. CDR3 nucleotides: TGTGCCAGCAGTTCATCCGGACAGGGGTTTCCTGGAAACACCATATATTTT. This encodes CASSSSGQGFPGNTIYF.

This clonotype showed up many times. The rearrangement links TRBV7-9 to TRBJ2-7, with unresolved D. The length of the CDR3 is 12 residues. Germline loops: CDR1 SEHNR, CDR2 FQNEAQ (reference sequence). V shed 5 bases and J shed 4 bases, with 9 bases lying between them. DNA for the CDR3: TGTGCCAGCAGCCACGGCGAGTACGAGCAGTACTTC. Amino acid sequence: CASSHGEYEQYF.

V gene TRBV29-1 combines with J gene TRBJ2-7; no definite D call. V gave up 7 bases and J gave up 0 bases, with 13 bases separating them. CDR3 size: 13 residues. Germline V gene data show CDR1 as SQVTM and CDR2 as ANQGSEA. The CDR3 loop reads CSATWGSSYEQYF. Written as DNA, the CDR3 is TGCAGCGCGACTTGGGGAAGCTCCTACGAGCAGTACTTC.

This clonotype was counted many times. The chain is built from TRBV11-2 and TRBJ1-1, with D unclear. The CDR3 extends over 10 amino acids. Germline V gene sequence: CDR1 SGHAT, CDR2 FQNNGV. V lost 6 bases and J lost 11, with 10 bases in between. The CDR3 here is CASREPGAFF. The DNA of the CDR3 is TGTGCCAGCAGGGAGCCGGGTGCTTTCTTT.

This clonotype occurred many times. The chain recombines TRBV29-1 with TRBJ2-7; TRBD2 matches 12 bases. Germline loops: CDR1 SQVTM, CDR2 ANQGSEA. The CDR3 runs to 16 residues. The junction had 14 bases not matched to a gene; V was cut back by 6 bases and J by 5 bases. The CDR3 is CSVNLPSGRAFHEQYF. CDR3 DNA sequence: TGCAGCGTCAATTTACCTAGCGGGAGGGCCTTCCACGAGCAGTACTTC.